This is a list of T cell receptor beta chains from one sample in a study of T-cell reconstitution after alpha-beta-depleted transplantation in children. TCRdb processed the PCR reads anew with MiXCR; each CDR3 protein has one entry. The sample consists of just over 950,000 distinct CDR3 sequences, around 30% of them appearing once. Material: PBMCs, mostly from graft donor cells, obtained 360 days after TCRalphabeta/CD19-depleted stem cell transplant. These receptor sequences come from a boy younger than two who had a stem cell transplant for SCID, so the T cells may come from the graft donor. Both conserved end residues are part of each CDR3. D genes are given only for firm matches. Clone size, where shown, is once, few, many, or a class for clones that have expanded.

CDR3	DNA	J	D	size	V
CSAHTISDTQYF	TGCAGCGCTCACACCATCTCGGATACGCAGTATTTT	TRBJ2-3	NA	few	TRBV29-1
CASSPGVLWNTEAFF	TGTGCCAGCAGCCCAGGGGTCCTATGGAACACTGAAGCTTTCTTT	TRBJ1-1	NA	few	TRBV7-8
CASTPVASGGTGELFF	TGTGCCAGCACCCCCGTCGCTAGCGGGGGTACCGGGGAGCTGTTTTTT	TRBJ2-2	TRBD2	NA	TRBV5-5
CASSVLRQGWNEQFF	TGTGCCAGCAGTGTTCTGAGACAGGGATGGAATGAGCAGTTCTTC	TRBJ2-1	TRBD1	many	TRBV6-1
CASSWGAGDTQYF	TGCGCCAGCAGCTGGGGGGCTGGAGATACGCAGTATTTT	TRBJ2-3	NA	many	TRBV5-1
CSVGKGLHTDTQYF	TGCAGCGTCGGTAAGGGACTCCACACAGATACGCAGTATTTT	TRBJ2-3	NA	few	TRBV29-1
CASSLVKSSYNEQFF	TGTGCCAGCAGCTTAGTTAAGAGCTCCTACAATGAGCAGTTCTTC	TRBJ2-1	NA	many	TRBV11-2
CASSWAKDRIYNEQFF	TGCGCCAGCAGCTGGGCGAAAGACAGGATATACAATGAGCAGTTCTTC	TRBJ2-1	NA	NA	TRBV5-1
CSARASGGFVLYGYTF	TGCAGTGCTAGAGCCTCGGGGGGTTTTGTCCTCTATGGCTACACCTTC	TRBJ1-2	NA	NA	TRBV20-1
CSARSGLAGAASHEQYF	TGCAGTGCCCGGTCGGGACTAGCGGGGGCAGCGTCCCACGAGCAGTACTTC	TRBJ2-7	TRBD2	NA	TRBV20-1
CASRRTVLYEQYF	TGTGCCAGCAGAAGGACAGTCCTCTACGAGCAGTACTTC	TRBJ2-7	NA	NA	TRBV2
CATSRNDLRVEQFF	TGTGCCACCAGCCGAAACGACCTGAGGGTTGAGCAGTTCTTC	TRBJ2-1	NA	few	TRBV15
CASSLVLLLNTEAFF	TGTGCCAGCAGCTTAGTCCTGCTTTTGAACACTGAAGCTTTCTTT	TRBJ1-1	NA	NA	TRBV7-2
CASSYLPTVSYEQYF	TGTGCCAGCAGCTACCTTCCGACAGTTTCCTACGAGCAGTACTTC	TRBJ2-7	NA	few	TRBV5-6
CASSSGAGGDYYYNEQFF	TGTGCCAGCAGTAGCGGGGCTGGGGGGGACTACTACTACAATGAGCAGTTCTTC	TRBJ2-1	TRBD2	NA	TRBV27
CASSSTSGVELVAKNIQYF	TGTGCCAGCAGCTCAACTAGCGGGGTCGAACTTGTAGCCAAAAACATTCAGTACTTC	TRBJ2-4	TRBD2	NA	TRBV5-6
CASKGDGTYEQYF	TGTGCCAGCAAGGGGGACGGAACCTACGAGCAGTACTTC	TRBJ2-7	NA	NA	TRBV14
CASSALGGPPGEQYF	TGTGCCAGCAGTGCTCTGGGGGGGCCCCCTGGCGAGCAGTACTTC	TRBJ2-7	NA	NA	TRBV12-3/TRBV12-4
CASTVRGLNTGELFF	TGTGCCAGTACCGTCCGGGGTCTAAACACCGGGGAGCTGTTTTTT	TRBJ2-2	NA	few	TRBV2
CASSRQGPGELFF	TGCGCCAGCAGCCGACAGGGGCCCGGGGAGCTGTTTTTT	TRBJ2-2	TRBD1	NA	TRBV4-1
CASSVTPGAPKETQYF	TGTGCCAGCAGTGTTACGCCGGGGGCCCCCAAAGAGACCCAGTACTTC	TRBJ2-5	NA	few	TRBV7-6
CASSLLGGGEAFF	TGTGCCAGCAGCTTACTGGGGGGCGGTGAAGCTTTCTTT	TRBJ1-1	NA	NA	TRBV13
CASSHSGYSGTQNRSPLHF	TGTGCCAGCAGCCACTCCGGTTATTCCGGGACCCAAAACCGATCACCCCTCCACTTT	TRBJ1-6	NA	few	TRBV6-4
CASSRTGAEQFF	TGTGCCAGCAGCCGAACAGGGGCTGAGCAGTTCTTC	TRBJ2-1	TRBD1	few	TRBV7-2
CASSPGDTRSTDTQYF	TGTGCCAGCAGCCCAGGGGACACACGAAGCACAGATACGCAGTATTTT	TRBJ2-3	NA	NA	TRBV7-9
CASSSSGGSETQYF	TGTGCCAGCAGTTCCAGCGGGGGGAGCGAGACCCAGTACTTC	TRBJ2-5	TRBD2	many	TRBV6-2/TRBV6-3
CASGRGRGQPQHF	TGTGCCAGCGGGCGAGGGCGAGGTCAGCCCCAGCATTTT	TRBJ1-5	NA	NA	TRBV6-1
CSATSGTGRTSGANVLTF	TGCAGTGCTACAAGTGGGACAGGTAGAACCTCTGGGGCCAACGTCCTGACTTTC	TRBJ2-6	TRBD1	once	TRBV20-1
CSATRGAGGQETQYF	TGCAGTGCTACCCGGGGAGCGGGGGGACAAGAGACCCAGTACTTC	TRBJ2-5	TRBD2	NA	TRBV20-1
CASSLGNRGALHF	TGTGCCAGCAGTTTAGGGAATCGAGGGGCCCTCCACTTT	TRBJ1-6	NA	NA	TRBV12-3/TRBV12-4
CASSQEGRDRQPQHF	TGTGCCAGCAGCCAAGAGGGCAGGGATCGACAGCCCCAGCATTTT	TRBJ1-5	NA	few	TRBV4-2
CASSLEYGNQPQHF	TGTGCCAGCAGTTTAGAATATGGCAATCAGCCCCAGCATTTT	TRBJ1-5	NA	few	TRBV12-3/TRBV12-4
CSVTSGANVLTF	TGCAGCGTTACTTCAGGGGCCAACGTCCTGACTTTC	TRBJ2-6	NA	many	TRBV29-1
CSVDVADRLGSYEQYF	TGCAGCGTTGACGTCGCGGACAGGCTCGGCTCCTACGAGCAGTACTTC	TRBJ2-7	TRBD1	few	TRBV29-1
CASSYLGLARETQYF	TGTGCCAGCAGTTACCTGGGACTAGCGAGAGAGACCCAGTACTTC	TRBJ2-5	TRBD2	few	TRBV6-5
CTSSLNLGTSASGTGELFF	TGTACCAGCAGTTTGAATCTGGGGACTAGCGCTAGCGGTACCGGGGAGCTGTTTTTT	TRBJ2-2	TRBD2	NA	TRBV12-3/TRBV12-4
CASSPPGGVAYEQYF	TGTGCCAGCAGCCCACCCGGTGGAGTTGCCTACGAGCAGTACTTC	TRBJ2-7	NA	few	TRBV27
CASSFPSWAGNTIYF	TGTGCCAGCAGTTTCCCCTCATGGGCTGGAAACACCATATATTTT	TRBJ1-3	NA	once	TRBV12-3/TRBV12-4
CASSPRLAGVYNEQFF	TGTGCCAGCAGCCCAAGACTAGCGGGGGTGTACAATGAGCAGTTCTTC	TRBJ2-1	TRBD2	few	TRBV7-2
CSANGRVYGYTF	TGCAGTGCCAATGGGCGAGTCTATGGCTACACCTTC	TRBJ1-2	NA	NA	TRBV20-1
CASSVTGNHWQPQHF	TGTGCCAGCAGCGTTACAGGGAATCATTGGCAGCCCCAGCATTTT	TRBJ1-5	NA	NA	TRBV7-2
CASSHQGGYGYTF	TGTGCCAGCAGCCACCAGGGAGGCTATGGCTACACCTTC	TRBJ1-2	NA	few	TRBV3-1
CATSRDSLAGGETQYF	TGTGCCACCAGCAGAGATTCCCTAGCGGGGGGGGAGACCCAGTACTTC	TRBJ2-5	TRBD2	NA	TRBV15
CASTPIWGTEAFF	TGTGCCAGCACACCAATCTGGGGGACTGAAGCTTTCTTT	TRBJ1-1	NA	few	TRBV28
CSARGVSNIQYF	TGCAGTGCTAGAGGGGTCTCGAACATTCAGTACTTC	TRBJ2-4	NA	few	TRBV20-1
CASSPRRTGRGPDTQYF	TGTGCCAGCAGCCCGCGAAGGACAGGGAGGGGGCCAGATACGCAGTATTTT	TRBJ2-3	NA	NA	TRBV3-1
CASSSPYRAVYNEQFF	TGTGCCAGCAGCTCGCCCTACAGGGCCGTCTACAATGAGCAGTTCTTC	TRBJ2-1	NA	NA	TRBV7-2
CASSYDAAYGYTF	TGCGCCAGCAGCTATGACGCGGCCTATGGCTACACCTTC	TRBJ1-2	NA	NA	TRBV5-1
CSARLGASTDTQYF	TGCAGTGCTAGGCTAGGGGCCAGCACAGATACGCAGTATTTT	TRBJ2-3	NA	NA	TRBV20-1
CASSLAVPPRNEQFF	TGTGCCAGCAGCTTAGCGGTCCCTCCGAGGAATGAGCAGTTCTTC	TRBJ2-1	NA	NA	TRBV11-2
CASSYSGTGASGANVLTF	TGCGCCAGCAGCTACTCCGGGACAGGGGCCTCTGGGGCCAACGTCCTGACTTTC	TRBJ2-6	TRBD1	NA	TRBV5-1